This T cell receptor (beta chain) is from a study of T-cell memory formation after mild COVID-19. This clonotype was seen repeatedly, ten times or more. Its antigen is not known. The ends were cut back, 2 bases at V and 1 base at J, with 8 bases in the middle. This CDR3 is 14 amino acids long. Germline assignment: CDR1 ENHRY and CDR2 SYGVKD. TCRdb processed the 5' RACE reads anew with MiXCR; each CDR3 protein has one entry. The data hold 30,000 to 40,000 distinct CDR3 sequences, with 10% to 12% observed a single time. Findings and caveats of the study: Later expanders leaned CD4+, whereas day 15 to 85 contracting clones were balanced CD4/CD8. Mostly located in CM and EM were contracting CD4+ clones, with contracting CD8+ clones located in EMRA. Researchers could not confirm that second-wave clones peaking on day 37 targeted SARS-CoV-2.

The receptor was isolated from a man aged 18 to 30 who had mild COVID-19 (a few samples of this study predate the infection). Cell type and time point are not known. Sequenced input: PBMCs or a T cell subset sorted from them (not recorded which). The V and J genes are TRBV10-3 and TRBJ2-5, with unresolved D. For the CDR3, the DNA is TGTGCCATCAGTGAGATGTATATCCAAGAGACCCAGTACTTC. Translation: CAISEMYIQETQYF.